Below are 10 T cell receptor beta chains sequenced from a single sample in a study of molecular identifiers for immune sequencing clone quantification. TCRdb reprocessed the PCR reads via MiXCR and lists one record per CDR3 protein. The sample consists of under 650,000 distinct CDR3 sequences, about 20% of them appearing once. Material: naive CD8+ T cells from blood, with Jurkat cell RNA spiked in. Subset meaning: FACS-sorted CD8+CD4-CCR7+CD45RA+ naive T cells. Every receptor here comes from a human donor in good health. Some libraries in this study had Jurkat cell RNA spiked in.

As concerns this clonotype: This may be a read error, as it is one base from a much larger clone. The V call is TRBV5-6, the J call TRBJ2-7; 8 nucleotides line up with TRBD2. Per the germline V gene, CDR1 is SGHDT and CDR2 is YYEEEE. This CDR3 contains 15 residues. This CDR3 is CASSLASGGSHEQYF. DNA for the CDR3: TGTGCCAGCAGCTTGGCGAGCGGGGGCTCCCACGAGCAGTACTTC.

This clonotype was counted ten times or more. The chain recombines TRBV4-3 with TRBJ2-7, with D uncertain. Germline V CDR1 and CDR2: LGHNA, YSLEER. Trimming stripped 2 bases from V and 3 bases from J, with 14 bases between. This CDR3 has 15 amino acids. CDR3 coding DNA: TGCGCCAGCAGCCAATCCCTGGTCCTTAACTACGAGCAGTACTTC. Its translation: CASSQSLVLNYEQYF.

Comments on this clonotype: This may stem from a read error, because a much larger clone lies one nucleotide away. The chain uses TRBV20-1 and TRBJ2-7; D may match TRBD1 or TRBD2 (5 bases each). V lost 6 bases, J lost 0 bases, and 18 bases lay in between. CDR1 and CDR2 (germline): DFQATT, SNEGSKA (reference sequence). The CDR3 is 15 residues long. This CDR3 reads CSANAGAVSSYEQYF. CDR3 nucleotides: TGCAGTGCAAACGCCGGGGCAGTAAGCTCCTACGAGCAGTACTTC.

Comments on this clonotype: Germline is not matched at one junction end, which may reflect a read error. The genes are TRBV27 and TRBJ1-5, with D unclear. In germline, CDR1 is MNHEY, CDR2 SMNVEV (reference sequence). The CDR3 length is 15 residues. The DNA for the CDR3 is TGTGTCAGCAGTTTATTAGGCGTGGGCAATCAGCCCCAGCATTTT. Amino acid sequence: CVSSLLGVGNQPQHF.

This clonotype is a singleton in its sample. This may arise from a read error, as a much more abundant clone is one base away. The chain joins TRBV20-1 to TRBJ2-1, with 8 bases fitting TRBD2. The CDR3 length is 13 residues. The V segment lost 7 bases and the J segment 5 bases; nucleotides outside the gene matches: 7. Per the germline V gene, CDR1 is DFQATT and CDR2 is SNEGSKA (reference sequence). As DNA, the CDR3 is TGCAGTGGTAGGCGGGAGGATGACAATGAGCAGTTCTTC. This codes for CSGRREDDNEQFF.

This clonotype was seen a few times. The genes are TRBV30 and TRBJ1-5; TRBD1 might be the D (6 bases). This CDR3 is built from 14 residues. Germline V lookup: CDR1 GTSNPN, CDR2 SVGIG (reference sequence). Between the trimmed V and J ends, which lost 2 bases and 3 bases, there was a span of 11 bases. DNA for the CDR3: TGTGCCTGGAGTCTAGGACAGACCAATCAGCCCCAGCATTTT. This encodes CAWSLGQTNQPQHF.

To note about this clonotype: A much larger clone lies one base from this, so it may be a read error. The chain carries TRBV20-1 and TRBJ2-1; possible D gene TRBD1, 5 bases. This CDR3 region has 14 residues. The germline V gene has CDR1 DFQATT and CDR2 SNEGSKA (reference sequence). CDR3 DNA: TGCAGTGCTAGAGTGACAGTCTCCTGCAATGAGCAGTTCTTC. This encodes CSARVTVSCNEQFF.

This clonotype was seen at least ten times. The genes are TRBV11-2 and TRBJ1-1; D unresolved. The V end was cut by 2 bases, the J end by 3 bases, with 1 base between. This CDR3 spans 11 amino acids. The V gene's germline CDR1 is SGHAT and CDR2 FQNNGV. The CDR3: CASSLYTEAFF. CDR3 DNA: TGTGCCAGCAGCTTATACACTGAAGCTTTCTTT.

This clonotype was observed many times. The chain is built from TRBV6-2 or TRBV6-3 and TRBJ2-7; a possible D gene is TRBD2 (5 bases). From germline, CDR1 is MNHEY and CDR2 SVGEGT. The CDR3 has 15 amino acids. Trimming removed 0 bases at V and 6 bases at J, with 15 bases between. The CDR3 sequence: CASSYSPDSGVEQYF. CDR3 sequence (DNA): TGTGCCAGCAGTTACTCTCCGGACTCCGGGGTCGAGCAGTACTTC.

The gene calls are TRBV19 and TRBJ1-5; TRBD1 might be the D (6 bases). Germline V gives CDR1 LNHDA, CDR2 SQIVND (reference sequence). V was cut by 5 bases and J by 9 bases, with 17 bases left in between. This CDR3 spans 14 amino acids. The CDR3 loop reads CASSPGTPLLPQHF. The CDR3 nucleotides are TGTGCCAGTAGTCCCGGGACACCGCTCTTGCCCCAGCATTTT. The full variable domain, its missing parts supplied by reference TRBV19 and TRBJ1-5, is DGGITQSPKYLFRKEGQNVTLSCEQNLNHDAMYWYRQDPGQGLRLIYYSQIVNDFQKGDIAEGYSVSREKKESFPLTVTSAQKNPTAFYLCASSPGTPLLPQHFGDGTRLSIL.